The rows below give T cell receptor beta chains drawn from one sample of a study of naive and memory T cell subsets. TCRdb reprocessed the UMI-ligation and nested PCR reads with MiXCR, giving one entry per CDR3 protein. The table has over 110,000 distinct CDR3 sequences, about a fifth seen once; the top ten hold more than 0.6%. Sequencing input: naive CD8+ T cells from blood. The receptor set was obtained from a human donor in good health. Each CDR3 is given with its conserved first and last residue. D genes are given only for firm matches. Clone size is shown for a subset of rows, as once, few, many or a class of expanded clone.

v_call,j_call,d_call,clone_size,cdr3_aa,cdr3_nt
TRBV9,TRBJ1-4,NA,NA,CASSFAGRINEKLFF,TGTGCCAGCAGCTTCGCCGGACGGATTAATGAAAAACTGTTTTTT
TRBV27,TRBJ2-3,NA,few,CASRTSTDTQYF,TGTGCCAGCAGAACTAGCACAGATACGCAGTATTTT
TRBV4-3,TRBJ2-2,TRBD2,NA,CASSQEGLAGNTGELFF,TGCGCCAGCAGCCAGGAGGGACTAGCGGGGAACACCGGGGAGCTGTTTTTT
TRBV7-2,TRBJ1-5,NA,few,CASSLAGYSQHF,TGTGCCAGCAGCTTAGCGGGTTATTCTCAGCATTTT
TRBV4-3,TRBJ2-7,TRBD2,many,CASSQDPGGYEQYF,TGCGCCAGCAGCCAAGATCCGGGGGGATACGAGCAGTACTTC
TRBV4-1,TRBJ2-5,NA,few,CASSQGLQETQYF,TGCGCCAGCAGCCAAGGGCTCCAAGAGACCCAGTACTTC
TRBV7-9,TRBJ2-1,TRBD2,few,CASRSPTSSYEQFF,TGTGCCAGCCGCTCCCCGACTAGCTCCTATGAGCAGTTCTTC
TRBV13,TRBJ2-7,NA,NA,CASSIRESYEQYF,TGTGCCAGCAGCATCCGGGAATCCTACGAGCAGTACTTC
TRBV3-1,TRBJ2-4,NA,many,CASSHSGRSIQYF,TGTGCCAGCAGCCATAGCGGAAGGAGCATTCAGTACTTC
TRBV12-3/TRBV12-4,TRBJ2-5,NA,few,CASSASTETQYF,TGTGCCAGCAGCGCGTCCACAGAGACCCAGTACTTC
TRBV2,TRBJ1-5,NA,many,CASSERPGYQPQHF,TGTGCCAGCAGTGAACGGCCAGGCTATCAGCCCCAGCATTTT